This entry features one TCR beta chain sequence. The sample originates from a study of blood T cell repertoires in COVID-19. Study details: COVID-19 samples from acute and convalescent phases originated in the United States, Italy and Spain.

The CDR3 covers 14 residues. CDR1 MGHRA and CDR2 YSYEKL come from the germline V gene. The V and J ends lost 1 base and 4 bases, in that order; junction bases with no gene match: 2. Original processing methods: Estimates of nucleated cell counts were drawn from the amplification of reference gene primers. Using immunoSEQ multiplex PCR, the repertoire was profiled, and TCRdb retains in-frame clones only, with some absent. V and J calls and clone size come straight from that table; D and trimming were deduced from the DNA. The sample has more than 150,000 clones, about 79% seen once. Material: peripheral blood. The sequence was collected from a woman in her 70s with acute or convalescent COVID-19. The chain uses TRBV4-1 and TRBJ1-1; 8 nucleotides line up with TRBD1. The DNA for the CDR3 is TGCGCCAGCAGCCAAGGGACAGGGCCCACTGAAGCTTTCTTT. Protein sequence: CASSQGTGPTEAFF.